A single sample is the source of the 18 T cell receptor beta chains below, sequenced in a study of CD8+ T cells in alopecia areata. It was cDNA, reverse transcribed from extracted RNA, that served as the sequencing template. Measured with immunoSEQ multiplex PCR; TCRdb has only the in-frame clones, and not every one. In total the sample includes about 300,000 clones, none of them seen once. Pooled cutaneous lymph node cells were sorted using CD4, CD8alpha, NKG2D, NKG2ACE and other markers. Sequenced material: CD4+ T cells sorted from a lymph node. The receptor set was obtained from a C3H/HeJ mouse with alopecia areata. This line is of MHC haplotype H2-k.

This clone showed up just a few times. All gene names here are mouse names. The CDR3 end is not reached by the read, which stops 3 residues before it; the germline J gene fills it in. The J gene is TRBJ1-6, the V gene TRBV31; D might be TRBD1 (5 bases). TRBJ1-6 is placed among ORFs of uncertain function. V was pared by 0 bases and J by 7 bases, with 10 bases between. CDR1 and CDR2 (germline): GKSSPN, SITVG. This CDR3 has 14 amino acids. This CDR3 reads CAWSLGVGNSPLYF. The sequenced part of the CDR3 DNA is TGTGCCTGGAGTCTGGGGGTAGGGAATTCGCCC.

Note on this clone: Mouse gene names and germline throughout. The sequenced fragment ends 4 residues before the CDR3 boundary, so the rest is inferred from the germline J gene. The chain recombines TRBV5 with TRBJ2-3; no reliable D call. From germline, CDR1 is LGHNA and CDR2 YNLKQL (reference sequence). Trimming pared 4 bases from V and 2 bases from J, leaving 10 bases between. The CDR3 covers 14 residues. CDR3 DNA, as far as it was read: TGTGCCAGCAGCCTGACATACCCTGCAGAA. Translating it yields CASSLTYPAE. The full-length CDR3 reads as CASSLTYPAETLYF.

In regard to this clone: Gene names are the mouse ones. The read finishes 4 residues shy of the CDR3 end, and the germline J gene is used to complete it. The chain joins TRBV31 to TRBJ1-1; the match to TRBD1 covers 8 bases. J was trimmed by 1 base and V by 1 base; bases with no gene match: 2. This CDR3 has 14 residues. The germline gives CDR1 GKSSPN, CDR2 SITVG. The CDR3 DNA, read in part, is TGTGCCTGGAGTCCCGGGACAGGGAACACA. Amino acid sequence: CAWSPGTGNT. The CDR3 reads in full as CAWSPGTGNTEVFF.

On this clone itself: Gene names denote mouse genes. The read falls 4 residues short of the CDR3 end, and the missing part is taken from the germline J gene. This chain links TRBV2 with TRBJ2-2; possibly TRBD2 for D (5 bases). Germline assignment: CDR1 LGHNA and CDR2 YSYQKL. The germline V and J ends were trimmed by 0 bases and 3 bases, with 11 bases remaining between them. This CDR3 has 16 residues. CDR3 region: CASSQDAGGDTGQLYF. The sequenced part of the CDR3 DNA is TGTGCCAGCAGCCAAGATGCGGGTGGGGACACCGGG.

This clone has a handful of counts. The listed genes are named as in mouse. The CDR3 goes on 4 residues after the read ends, and that part is filled in from the germline J gene. Additional DNA sequences in this sample encode the identical CDR3. The rearrangement joins TRBV13-1 to TRBJ2-3, with a tentative D call TRBD2 (5 bases). The CDR3 is 13 amino acids. Germline V CDR1 and CDR2: NSHNY, SYGAGN. The ends were cut back, 0 bases at V and 3 bases at J, with 5 bases in the middle. CDR3 sequence: CASSDVGAETLYF. Incomplete CDR3 DNA: TGTGCCAGCAGTGATGTGGGGGCAGAA.

This clone was seen more than once but under ten times. The genes and germline here are from mouse. The read terminates 4 residues ahead of where the CDR3 ends, so the germline J gene completes it. V gene TRBV13-3 combines with J gene TRBJ1-2, with D hard to call. Germline lookup yields CDR1 NNHDY and CDR2 SYVADS. This CDR3 has 12 residues. The V end was cut by 0 bases, the J end by 3 bases, with 3 bases between. CDR3 protein: CASSDEDSDYTF. The DNA read from the CDR3 is TGTGCCAGCAGTGATGAGGACTCC.

Details on this clone: The germline and genes are mouse ones. The sequenced fragment ends 4 residues before the CDR3 boundary, so the rest is inferred from the germline J gene. This sample also contains other DNA sequences that code for the same CDR3. The chain uses TRBV13-2 and TRBJ1-2; tentative D call: TRBD1 (5 bases). Trimming took off 0 bases at V and 3 bases at J, with 6 bases between the two ends. There are 13 residues in the CDR3. CDR1 is NNHNN and CDR2 is SYGAGS in the germline V gene (reference sequence). The CDR3 sequence: CASGDARDSDYTF. Incomplete CDR3 DNA: TGTGCCAGCGGTGATGCCAGGGACTCC.

In this sample, this clone turned up a few times. Any gene name here is a mouse gene name. The CDR3 extends 4 residues past the end of the read, so its final part is completed from the germline J gene. This sequence joins TRBV13-3 and TRBJ2-4, with no clear D. Trimming took off 3 bases at V and 2 bases at J, with 7 bases between the two ends. Germline V gives CDR1 NNHDY, CDR2 SYVADS. The CDR3 is 13 amino acids. The part of the CDR3 DNA that was read is TGTGCCAGCAGTGCAGGAAATCAAAAC. Amino acid sequence: CASSAGNQN. The entire CDR3 sequence reads CASSAGNQNTLYF.

This clone came up a few times. Germline and genes: mouse. Sequencing ends 4 residues short of the CDR3 end; the germline J gene provides the rest. The genes are TRBV1 and TRBJ2-3; D possibly corresponds to TRBD2 (7 bases). The CDR3 contains 15 residues. With 0 bases removed from V and 3 bases from J, the gap between germline ends came to 10 bases. Germline values: CDR1 NSQYPW, CDR2 LRSPGD (reference sequence). The CDR3 protein is CTCSAEVGGAETLYF. The sequenced part of the CDR3 DNA is TGCACCTGCAGTGCAGAAGTGGGGGGCGCAGAA.

As for this clone: Gene and germline names: mouse. The observed sequence ends 4 residues before the CDR3 terminus, with the missing tail filled in from the germline J gene. This chain joins TRBV3 and TRBJ2-5; 7 bases are shared with TRBD1. This CDR3 spans 15 amino acids. Trimming at V came to 1 base and at J to 3 bases, leaving 4 bases not matched to a gene. Per the germline V gene, CDR1 is SNHLY and CDR2 is FYNGKV (reference sequence). Here the CDR3 reads CASSLERDSQDTQYF. The part of the CDR3 DNA that was read is TGTGCCAGCAGCTTAGAGAGGGACAGTCAAGAC.

This clone was seen only a few times. Here the gene names and germline are mouse. Sequencing ends 4 residues short of the CDR3 end; the germline J gene provides the rest. The J gene is TRBJ2-1, the V gene TRBV13-1, with 9 nucleotides matching TRBD2. The CDR3 has 15 residues. CDR1 is NSHNY and CDR2 is SYGAGN in the germline V gene. The sequenced part of the CDR3 DNA is TGTGCCAGCAGCCCCGGACTGGGGATGGGGGCT. Amino acid sequence: CASSPGLGMGA. The full CDR3 protein is CASSPGLGMGAEQFF.

This clone was seen only a few times. The genes are named according to mouse. The CDR3 end falls 4 residues outside the read, so it is completed with the germline J gene. The V and J genes are TRBV13-1 and TRBJ2-1, with TRBD1 identical over 7 bases. V dropped 5 bases and J dropped 3; count of bases not matched to a gene: 2. The CDR3 is made up of 13 amino acids. Germline V gene data show CDR1 as NSHNY and CDR2 as SYGAGN. The CDR3 loop is CASSQGVYAEQFF. The CDR3 DNA, read in part, is TGTGCCAGCAGCCAGGGGGTCTATGCT.

Of note for this clone: Gene names are mouse gene names. Different DNA sequences within this sample yield the same CDR3. The chain's CDR3 is CTCSGQGTSAETLYF. The part of the CDR3 DNA that was read is TGCACCTGCAGTGGACAGGGAACTAGTGCAGAA. This rearrangement joins TRBV1 to TRBJ2-3; the match to TRBD1 covers 7 bases. Sequencing ends 4 residues short of the CDR3 end; the germline J gene provides the rest. The CDR3 is made up of 15 amino acids. CDR1 and CDR2 (germline): NSQYPW, LRSPGD (reference sequence). V was clipped by 4 bases and J by 0 bases; unmatched bases: 4.

Turning to this clone: Gene names and germline refer to mouse. The read is 4 residues too short to cover the CDR3 end, so that end is filled in from the germline J gene. The chain links TRBV13-1 to TRBJ2-1; TRBD1 matches 9 bases. Looked up from germline, CDR1 is NSHNY and CDR2 is SYGAGN. The CDR3 spans 17 residues. With V trimmed by 0 bases and J by 0 bases, 4 bases remained unmatched. The CDR3 here is CASSDADRGNNYAEQFF. The CDR3 bases that were read are TGTGCCAGCAGTGATGCTGACAGGGGGAATAACTATGCT.

About this clone itself: The gene names here belong to mouse. The read ends 4 residues early relative to the CDR3; the germline J gene fills the gap. V and J are TRBV1 and TRBJ2-1, with TRBD1 identical over 8 bases. CDR1 is NSQYPW, CDR2 LRSPGD, per germline (reference sequence). The CDR3 is made up of 15 amino acids. V shed 3 bases and J 3 bases; nucleotides not matched to a gene: 4. CDR3 bases read: TGCACCTGCAGTGCTTCGACAGGGGCCTATGCT. Amino acids: CTCSASTGAYA. The whole CDR3 protein reads CTCSASTGAYAEQFF.

Details on this clone: The gene symbols are mouse symbols. The CDR3 end is not reached by the read, which stops 4 residues before it; the germline J gene fills it in. The chain recombines TRBV13-1 with TRBJ2-3; tentatively, D is TRBD2 (6 bases). The germline V gene encodes CDR1 NSHNY and CDR2 SYGAGN. This CDR3 spans 14 amino acids. V lost 6 bases to trimming and J lost 2 bases, with 13 bases between them. This chain's CDR3 is CASTPSGAAETLYF. CDR3 DNA, as far as it was read: TGTGCCAGCACGCCCTCTGGGGCTGCAGAA.

This clone has a count of ten or more. Gene names follow the mouse nomenclature. The CDR3 is cut off 4 residues early in the read; its end comes from the germline J gene. This CDR3 is also generated by other DNA sequences in the sample. The J gene is TRBJ2-4, the V gene TRBV19; 7 bases agree with TRBD1. The germline CDR1 and CDR2 sequences are FNHDT and SITEND (reference sequence). The V gene end was trimmed by 5 bases and the J gene end by 3 bases; junction bases not matched to a gene: 6. The length of the CDR3 is 14 residues. The part of the CDR3 DNA that was read is TGTGCCAGCAGCCCAGACAGGGCCCAAAAC. The encoded protein is CASSPDRAQN. In full, the CDR3 is CASSPDRAQNTLYF.

Notes on this clone: The gene names given are mouse names. The read ends 4 residues early relative to the CDR3; the germline J gene fills the gap. Within the sample, other DNA sequences also encode this same CDR3. This chain joins TRBV13-1 and TRBJ2-4; 7 nucleotides align to TRBD1. Losses at the gene ends were 2 bases for V and 0 bases for J; bases not matched to a gene: 0. Germline CDR1 NSHNY, CDR2 SYGAGN. This CDR3 is built from 14 residues. The CDR3 protein is CASSEGQSQNTLYF. The part of the CDR3 DNA that was read is TGTGCCAGCAGTGAGGGACAGAGTCAAAAC.